This T cell receptor (beta chain) was found in a study of control samples from healthy donors and cancer patients. Germline loops: CDR1 SGHDT, CDR2 YYEEEE. This CDR3 has 17 residues. V was clipped by 1 base and J by 3 bases; unmatched bases: 10. TCRdb's table, derived via immunoSEQ multiplex PCR, lists solely in-frame clones and lacks some. The data show fewer than 200,000 clones, roughly 93% seen once. The rearrangement joins TRBV5-6 to TRBJ1-2, with 9 positions matching TRBD1. This receptor was taken from a man younger than 30 in good health. Sample: blood. CDR3 region: CASSLRRQGEWDYGYTF. CDR3 nucleotide sequence: TGTGCCAGCAGCTTGCGTCGACAGGGGGAATGGGACTATGGCTACACCTTC.